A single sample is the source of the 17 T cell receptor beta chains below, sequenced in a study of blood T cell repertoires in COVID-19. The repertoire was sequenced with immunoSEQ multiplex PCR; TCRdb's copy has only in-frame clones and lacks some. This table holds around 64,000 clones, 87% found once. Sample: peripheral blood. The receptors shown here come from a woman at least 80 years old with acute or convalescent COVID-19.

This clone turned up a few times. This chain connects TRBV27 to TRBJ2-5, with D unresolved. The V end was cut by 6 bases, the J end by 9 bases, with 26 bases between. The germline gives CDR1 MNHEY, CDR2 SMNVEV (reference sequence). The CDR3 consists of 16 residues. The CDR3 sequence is CASSPPSSPTLQSQYF. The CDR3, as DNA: TGTGCCAGCAGCCCCCCGTCGAGCCCCACCCTTCAATCCCAGTACTTC.

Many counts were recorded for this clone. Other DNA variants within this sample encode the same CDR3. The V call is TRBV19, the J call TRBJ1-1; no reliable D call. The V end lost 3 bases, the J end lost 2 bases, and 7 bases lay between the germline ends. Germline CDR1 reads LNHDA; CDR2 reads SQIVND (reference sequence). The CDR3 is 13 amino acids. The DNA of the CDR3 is TGTGCCAGTAGTATCGTAGCCAACACTGAAGCTTTCTTT. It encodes CASSIVANTEAFF.

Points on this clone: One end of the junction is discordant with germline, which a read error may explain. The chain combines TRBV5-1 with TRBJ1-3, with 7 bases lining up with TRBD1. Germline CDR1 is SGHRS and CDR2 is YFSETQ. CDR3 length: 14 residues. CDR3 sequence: CASSPGTEGSTIYF. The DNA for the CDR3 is TGCGCCAGCAGCCCCGGGACAGAGGGAAGCACCATATATTTT.

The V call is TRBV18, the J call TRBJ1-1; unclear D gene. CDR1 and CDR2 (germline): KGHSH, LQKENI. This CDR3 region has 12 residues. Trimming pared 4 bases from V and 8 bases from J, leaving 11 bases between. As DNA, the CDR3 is TGTGCCAGCTCACGCAGCGGACTGGAAGCTTTCTTT. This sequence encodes CASSRSGLEAFF.

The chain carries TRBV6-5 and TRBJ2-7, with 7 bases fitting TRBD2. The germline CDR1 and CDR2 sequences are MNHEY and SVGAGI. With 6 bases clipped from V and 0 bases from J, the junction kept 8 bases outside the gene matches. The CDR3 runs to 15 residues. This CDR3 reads CASRVEGGSSYEQYF. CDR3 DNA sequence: TGTGCCAGCAGAGTGGAGGGAGGGAGCTCCTACGAGCAGTACTTC.

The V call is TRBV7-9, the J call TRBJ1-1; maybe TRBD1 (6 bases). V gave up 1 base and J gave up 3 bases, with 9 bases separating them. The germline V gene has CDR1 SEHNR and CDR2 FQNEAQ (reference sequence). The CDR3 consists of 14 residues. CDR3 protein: CASSLGQGHTEAFF. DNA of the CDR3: TGTGCCAGCAGCTTAGGGCAGGGGCACACTGAAGCTTTCTTT.

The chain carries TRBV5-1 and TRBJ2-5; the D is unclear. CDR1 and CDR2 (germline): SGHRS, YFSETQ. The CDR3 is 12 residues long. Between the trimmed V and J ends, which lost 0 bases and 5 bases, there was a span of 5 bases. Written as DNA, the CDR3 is TGCGCCAGCAGCTTGGCCTTGGAGACCCAGTACTTC. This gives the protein CASSLALETQYF.

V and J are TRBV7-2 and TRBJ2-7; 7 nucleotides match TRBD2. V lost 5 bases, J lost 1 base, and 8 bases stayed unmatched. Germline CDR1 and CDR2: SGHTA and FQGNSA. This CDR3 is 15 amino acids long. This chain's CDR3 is CASSRSRGVSYEQYF. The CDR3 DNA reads TGTGCCAGCAGCCGCTCCCGGGGGGTTTCCTACGAGCAGTACTTC.

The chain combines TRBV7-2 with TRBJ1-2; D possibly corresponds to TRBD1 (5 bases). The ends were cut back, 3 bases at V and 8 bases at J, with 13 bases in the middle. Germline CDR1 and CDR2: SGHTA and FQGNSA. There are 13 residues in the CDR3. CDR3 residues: CASSFEWQGGYTF. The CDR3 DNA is TGTGCCAGCAGCTTCGAGTGGCAGGGCGGCTACACCTTC.

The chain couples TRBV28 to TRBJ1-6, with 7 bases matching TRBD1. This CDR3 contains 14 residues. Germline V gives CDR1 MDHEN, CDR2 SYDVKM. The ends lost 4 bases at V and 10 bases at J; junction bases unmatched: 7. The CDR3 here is CASSSGQEFSPLHF. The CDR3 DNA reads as TGTGCCAGCAGTTCCGGACAGGAATTCTCACCCCTCCACTTT.

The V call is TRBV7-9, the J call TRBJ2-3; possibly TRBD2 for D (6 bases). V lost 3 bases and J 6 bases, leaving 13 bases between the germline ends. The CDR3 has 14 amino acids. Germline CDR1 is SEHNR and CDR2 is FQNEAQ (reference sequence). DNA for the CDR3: TGTGCCAGCAGCTTCCTAGCGCCCCGGGATACGCAGTATTTT. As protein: CASSFLAPRDTQYF.

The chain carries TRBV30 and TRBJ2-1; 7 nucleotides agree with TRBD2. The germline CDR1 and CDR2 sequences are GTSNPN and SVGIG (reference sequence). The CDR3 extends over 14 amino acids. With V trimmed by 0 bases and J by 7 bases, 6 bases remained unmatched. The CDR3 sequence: CAWSVTGGWNEQFF. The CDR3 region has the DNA TGTGCCTGGAGTGTGACGGGGGGATGGAATGAGCAGTTCTTC.

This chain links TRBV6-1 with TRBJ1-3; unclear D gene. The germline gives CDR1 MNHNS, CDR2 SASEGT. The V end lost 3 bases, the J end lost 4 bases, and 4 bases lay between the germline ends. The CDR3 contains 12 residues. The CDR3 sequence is CASSDMGNTIYF. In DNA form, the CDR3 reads TGTGCCAGCAGTGATATGGGAAACACCATATATTTT.

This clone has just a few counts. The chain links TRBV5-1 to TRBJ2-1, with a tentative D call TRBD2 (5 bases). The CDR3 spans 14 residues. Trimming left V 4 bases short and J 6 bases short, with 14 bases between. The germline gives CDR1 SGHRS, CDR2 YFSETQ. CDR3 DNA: TGCGCCAGCAGCCGCATCGATGGGAGCAATGAGCAGTTCTTC. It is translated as CASSRIDGSNEQFF.

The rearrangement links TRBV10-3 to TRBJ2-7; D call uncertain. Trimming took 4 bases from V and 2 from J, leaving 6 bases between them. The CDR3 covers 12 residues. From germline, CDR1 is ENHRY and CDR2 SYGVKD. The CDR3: CAISGAAYEQYF. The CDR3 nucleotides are TGTGCCATCAGTGGCGCTGCCTACGAGCAGTACTTC.

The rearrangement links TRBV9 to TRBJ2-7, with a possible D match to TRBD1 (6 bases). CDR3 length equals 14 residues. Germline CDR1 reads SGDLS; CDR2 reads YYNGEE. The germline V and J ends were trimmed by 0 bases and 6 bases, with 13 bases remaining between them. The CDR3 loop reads CASSVGQVVGEQYF. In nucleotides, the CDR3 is TGTGCCAGCAGCGTAGGACAGGTTGTCGGCGAGCAGTACTTC. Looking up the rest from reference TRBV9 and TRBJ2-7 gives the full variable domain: DSGVTQTPKHLITATGQRVTLRCSPRSGDLSVYWYQQSLDQGLQFLIQYYNGEERAKGNILERFSAQQFPDLHSELNLSSLELGDSALYFCASSVGQVVGEQYFGPGTRLTVT.

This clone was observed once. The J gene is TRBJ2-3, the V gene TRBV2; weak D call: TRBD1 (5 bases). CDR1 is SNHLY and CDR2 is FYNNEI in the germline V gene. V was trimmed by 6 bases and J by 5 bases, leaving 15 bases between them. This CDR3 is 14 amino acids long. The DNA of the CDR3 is TGTGCCAGCAGACCTCAGGGTTTGGGAGATACGCAGTATTTT. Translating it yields CASRPQGLGDTQYF.